The 23 T cell receptor beta chains below all came from one sample that was sequenced in a study of T cells in Graves' hyperthyroidism and ophthalmopathy. The source material, RNA transcripts, was used to amplify TCR beta CDR3 regions. TCR CDR3 underwent first-round RT-PCR with the HTBI primer set. TCRdb called the multiplex PCR reads again in MiXCR, with one record for every CDR3 protein. The table has over 650,000 distinct CDR3 sequences, 45% seen once; the top ten hold about 7.2%. Sequencing was done on a sample of peripheral blood or thyroid tissue (not recorded which). The receptor source for this set is an adult man with Graves' disease, either hyperthyroidism or ophthalmopathy (not recorded which).

This clonotype was picked up many times. This chain joins TRBV19 and TRBJ1-5; D is unresolved. The CDR3 contains 13 residues. The V end was cut by 7 bases, the J end by 2 bases, with 9 bases between. Germline V gene sequence: CDR1 LNHDA, CDR2 SQIVND (reference sequence). This chain's CDR3 is CASTGSRNQPQHF. Here the CDR3 DNA reads TGTGCCAGTACGGGCAGTCGCAATCAGCCCCAGCATTTT.

This clonotype was observed a few times. This chain uses TRBV19 with TRBJ1-2; no firm D call. Trimming stripped 4 bases from V and 0 bases from J, with 9 bases between. The germline V gene has CDR1 LNHDA and CDR2 SQIVND (reference sequence). CDR3 size: 14 residues. The CDR3 protein is CASSKPGTNYGYTF. CDR3 sequence (DNA): TGTGCCAGTAGTAAACCCGGGACTAACTATGGCTACACCTTC.

This clonotype has at least ten counts. This chain uses TRBV7-9 with TRBJ1-6; 8 positions match TRBD1. V lost 4 bases and J lost 12; bases outside the gene matches: 2. The germline V gene encodes CDR1 SEHNR and CDR2 FQNEAQ (reference sequence). CDR3 length equals 12 residues. CDR3 sequence (DNA): TGTGCCAGCAGCTCAGACAGGGGACCCCTCCACTTT. It specifies CASSSDRGPLHF.

Many counts were recorded for this clonotype. The V gene is TRBV15, the J gene TRBJ1-6; D not resolved. V was clipped by 3 bases and J by 7 bases, with 10 bases between them. This CDR3 region has 14 residues. The germline V gene has CDR1 LNHNV and CDR2 YYDKDF (reference sequence). The CDR3: CATSSRQVNSPLHF. The CDR3 DNA reads as TGTGCCACCAGCAGCCGCCAGGTCAATTCACCCCTCCACTTT.

This clonotype was observed a handful of times. The genes are TRBV6-5 and TRBJ2-5; a possible D gene is TRBD2 (6 bases). CDR3 length: 15 residues. Trimming removed 7 bases at V and 4 bases at J, with 19 bases between. Germline values: CDR1 MNHEY, CDR2 SVGAGI. CDR3 in amino acids: CASINGGAMGETQYF. In DNA, the CDR3 is TGTGCCAGCATTAACGGCGGGGCCATGGGAGAGACCCAGTACTTC.

The chain joins TRBV7-2 to TRBJ2-5; 7 bases match TRBD2. The length of the CDR3 is 14 residues. CDR1 is SGHTA and CDR2 is FQGNSA in the germline V gene. The V gene end was trimmed by 3 bases and the J gene end by 2 bases; junction bases not matched to a gene: 3. The CDR3 protein is CASSLPSGQETQYF. In DNA form, the CDR3 reads TGTGCCAGCAGCTTGCCTAGCGGACAAGAGACCCAGTACTTC. The full variable domain, completed using reference TRBV7-2 and TRBJ2-5, is GAGVSQSPSNKVTEKGKDVELRCDPISGHTALYWYRQSLGQGLEFLIYFQGNSAPDKSGLPSDRFSAERTGGSVSTLTIQRTQQEDSAVYLCASSLPSGQETQYFGPGTRLLVL.

V is TRBV5-1 and J is TRBJ1-2; the match to TRBD1 covers 7 bases. The germline gives CDR1 SGHRS, CDR2 YFSETQ. After removal of 4 bases from V and 2 bases from J, the junction contained 5 bases not matched to a gene. The CDR3 covers 14 residues. For the CDR3, the DNA is TGCGCCAGCAGCCCGACAGGGACGAACTATGGCTACACCTTC. Translating gives CASSPTGTNYGYTF.

This clonotype appeared once. The chain uses TRBV10-3 and TRBJ1-5; D may be TRBD1 (6 bases). The V gene's germline CDR1 is ENHRY and CDR2 SYGVKD. V dropped 5 bases and J dropped 3 bases, with 14 bases sitting between them. The CDR3 sequence is 15 residues long. CDR3 DNA: TGTGCCATCAGTTCTTGGACAGCTATCAATCAGCCCCAGCATTTT. It codes for CAISSWTAINQPQHF.

This sequence joins TRBV12-5 and TRBJ1-5; no clear D gene. CDR1 LGHNT and CDR2 FRNRAP come from the germline V gene. The CDR3 loop spans 13 amino acids. Trimming took 1 base from V and 0 from J, leaving 1 base between them. The CDR3 coding sequence is TGTGCTAGTGGTTTGGATAGCAATCAGCCCCAGCATTTT. Protein sequence: CASGLDSNQPQHF.

Only a few counts were recorded for this clonotype. This chain links TRBV20-1 with TRBJ1-4; 7 positions agree with TRBD1. The CDR3 runs to 14 residues. The J segment lost 3 bases and the V segment lost 0 bases, leaving 1 base of the junction unmatched. CDR1 DFQATT and CDR2 SNEGSKA come from the germline V gene (reference sequence). CDR3 nucleotides: TGCAGTGCTAGAGATCAGGGGGCTAATGAAAAACTGTTTTTT. Protein product: CSARDQGANEKLFF.

With respect to this clonotype: Relative to the germline gene, one junction end is altered; a read error may explain this. This chain connects TRBV20-1 to TRBJ2-7; D is uncertain. Germline CDR1 is DFQATT and CDR2 is SNEGSKA (reference sequence). This CDR3 spans 14 amino acids. CDR3 coding DNA: TGCAGTGCTAGAGCGGTTTCCCCGATCTACGAGCAGTGCTTC. Translated, it gives CSARAVSPIYEQCF.

This clonotype was recorded many times. The J gene is TRBJ1-1, the V gene TRBV7-9, with no clear D. This CDR3 is built from 14 residues. Trimming took 1 base from V and 8 from J, leaving 14 bases between them. The germline CDR1 and CDR2 sequences are SEHNR and FQNEAQ (reference sequence). The CDR3 is CASSLVEQKEEAFF. The CDR3 bases are TGTGCCAGCAGCTTAGTAGAACAAAAAGAAGAAGCTTTCTTT.

This chain links TRBV29-1 with TRBJ1-2, with D tentatively TRBD1 (5 bases). From germline, CDR1 is SQVTM and CDR2 ANQGSEA. The CDR3 runs to 11 residues. V gave up 7 bases and J gave up 8 bases, with 14 bases separating them. The CDR3 reads CSGAGRDGYTF. The DNA for the CDR3 is TGCAGCGGTGCAGGGAGGGACGGCTACACCTTC.

Regarding this clonotype: An end of the junction differs from the germline gene, which may be a read error. This chain links TRBV29-1 with TRBJ1-2; possibly TRBD1 for D (6 bases). The CDR3 sequence is 13 residues long. Germline V gene lookup returns CDR1 SQVTM and CDR2 ANQGSEA. DNA of the CDR3: TGCAGCGTTGAACGGACGACAGGCTATGGCTACCCCTTC. Translating gives CSVERTTGYGYPF.

This rearrangement joins TRBV11-2 to TRBJ2-7; the D gene is possibly TRBD2 (5 bases). This CDR3 comprises 12 residues. The V and J ends lost 5 bases and 5 bases respectively, with 10 bases between them. CDR1 and CDR2 from the germline V gene are SGHAT and FQNNGV. CDR3 residues: CASSGSGNEQYF. CDR3 nucleotide sequence: TGTGCCAGCAGCGGGAGCGGAAACGAGCAGTACTTC.

CDR3: CASSLLDSTIYF. The CDR3 nucleotides read TGCGCCAGCAGCCTGCTGGACAGCACCATATATTTT. J is TRBJ1-3 and V is TRBV5-1; a weak D match, TRBD1 (6 bases). Trimming pared 4 bases from V and 9 bases from J, leaving 11 bases between. Germline lookup yields CDR1 SGHRS and CDR2 YFSETQ. The CDR3 contains 12 residues.

As concerns this clonotype: A single base separates this from a much larger clone, so it may be a read error. The V call is TRBV29-1, the J call TRBJ1-1, with 7 bases aligning to TRBD1. Germline-derived CDR1 and CDR2 are SQVTM and ANQGSEA. This CDR3 has 13 residues. V shed 5 bases and J 3 bases; nucleotides not matched to a gene: 6. CDR3 amino acids: CSVQGGGDTEAFF. CDR3 sequence (DNA): TGCAGCGTTCAGGGGGGAGGTGACACTGAAGCTTTCTTT. Complete variable domain (other parts from reference TRBV29-1 and TRBJ1-1): SAVISQKPSRDICQRGTSLTIQCQVDSQVTMMFWYRQQPGQSLTLIATANQGSEATYESGFVIDKFPISRPNLTFSTLTVSNMSPEDSSIYLCSVQGGGDTEAFFGQGTRLTVV.

The rearrangement joins TRBV2 to TRBJ1-5; D may be TRBD1 (6 bases). This CDR3 comprises 15 residues. CDR1 is SNHLY and CDR2 is FYNNEI in the germline V gene. With 8 bases removed from V and 0 bases from J, the gap between germline ends came to 14 bases. The DNA for the CDR3 is TGTGCCAGCTCCGGCAGGGGATATAGCAATCAGCCCCAGCATTTT. It is translated as CASSGRGYSNQPQHF.

This clonotype occurred many times. J is TRBJ1-6 and V is TRBV7-2; D is ambiguous. V gave up 3 bases and J gave up 7 bases, with 10 bases separating them. This CDR3 has 14 amino acids. Germline loops: CDR1 SGHTA, CDR2 FQGNSA. In DNA, the CDR3 is TGTGCCAGCAGCTTGATAACAGACAATTCACCCCTCCACTTT. This gives the protein CASSLITDNSPLHF.

This rearrangement joins TRBV6-5 to TRBJ2-2; the D gene is possibly TRBD2 (7 bases). Germline values: CDR1 MNHEY, CDR2 SVGAGI. The ends were cut back, 7 bases at V and 3 bases at J, with 15 bases in the middle. This CDR3 is 15 amino acids long. In DNA, the CDR3 is TGTGCCAGCAACGGGGGGCAATCGGACACCGGGGAGCTGTTTTTT. Protein sequence: CASNGGQSDTGELFF.

This clonotype has at least ten counts. The chain links TRBV2 to TRBJ1-5; possible D gene TRBD1, 6 bases. Trimming took off 2 bases at V and 7 bases at J, with 15 bases between the two ends. This CDR3 is 15 amino acids long. Germline V CDR1 and CDR2: SNHLY, FYNNEI. Here the CDR3 reads CASSEIQGWLQPQHF. For the CDR3, the DNA is TGTGCCAGCAGTGAAATACAGGGATGGTTACAGCCCCAGCATTTT.

This clonotype was seen more than once but under ten times. This chain connects TRBV7-9 to TRBJ2-7, with D unclear. The CDR3 has 15 amino acids. The ends were cut back, 6 bases at V and 2 bases at J, with 17 bases in the middle. From germline, CDR1 is SEHNR and CDR2 FQNEAQ (reference sequence). The CDR3 nucleotides read TGTGCCAGCAGTACGGAACGGGTAGGAACCTACGAGCAGTACTTC. This translates into CASSTERVGTYEQYF.

The J gene is TRBJ1-2, the V gene TRBV19, with TRBD1 matching over 9 bases. Germline V gene lookup returns CDR1 LNHDA and CDR2 SQIVND (reference sequence). J lost 5 bases, V lost 7 bases, and 5 bases had no gene match. This CDR3 region has 13 residues. This chain's CDR3 is CASTGTGPYGYTF. The CDR3 nucleotides are TGTGCCAGTACGGGGACAGGGCCATATGGCTACACCTTC.